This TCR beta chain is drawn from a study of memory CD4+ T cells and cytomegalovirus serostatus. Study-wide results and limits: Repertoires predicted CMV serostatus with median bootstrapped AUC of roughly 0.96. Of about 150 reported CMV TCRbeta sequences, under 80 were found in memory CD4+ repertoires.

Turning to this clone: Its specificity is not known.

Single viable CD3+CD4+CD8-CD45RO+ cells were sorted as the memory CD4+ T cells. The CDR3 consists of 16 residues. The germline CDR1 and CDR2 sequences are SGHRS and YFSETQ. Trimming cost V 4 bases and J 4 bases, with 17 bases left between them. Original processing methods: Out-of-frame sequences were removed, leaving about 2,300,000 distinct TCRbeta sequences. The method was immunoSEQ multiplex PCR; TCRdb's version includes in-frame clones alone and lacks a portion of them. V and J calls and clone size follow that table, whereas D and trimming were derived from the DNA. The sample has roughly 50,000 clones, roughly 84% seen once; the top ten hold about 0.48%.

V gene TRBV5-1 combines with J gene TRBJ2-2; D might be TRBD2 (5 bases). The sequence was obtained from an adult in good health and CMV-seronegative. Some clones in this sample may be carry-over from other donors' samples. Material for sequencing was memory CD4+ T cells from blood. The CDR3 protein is CASSDDRGSGTGELFF. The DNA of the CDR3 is TGCGCCAGCAGCGACGACCGAGGGTCGGGCACCGGGGAGCTGTTTTTT.